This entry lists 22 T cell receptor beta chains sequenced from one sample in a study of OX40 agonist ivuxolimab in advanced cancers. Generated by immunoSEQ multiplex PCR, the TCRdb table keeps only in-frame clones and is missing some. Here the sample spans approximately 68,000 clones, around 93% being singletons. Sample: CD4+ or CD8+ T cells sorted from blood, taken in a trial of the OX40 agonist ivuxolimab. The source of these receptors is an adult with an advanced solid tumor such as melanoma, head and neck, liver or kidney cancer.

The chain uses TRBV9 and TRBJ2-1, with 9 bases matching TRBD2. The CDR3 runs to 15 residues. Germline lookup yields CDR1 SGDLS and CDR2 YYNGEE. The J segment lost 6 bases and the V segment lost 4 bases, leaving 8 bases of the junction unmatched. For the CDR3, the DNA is TGTGCCAGCAGCCTTAGCGGGGGCAGTCCCAATGAGCAGTTCTTC. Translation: CASSLSGGSPNEQFF.

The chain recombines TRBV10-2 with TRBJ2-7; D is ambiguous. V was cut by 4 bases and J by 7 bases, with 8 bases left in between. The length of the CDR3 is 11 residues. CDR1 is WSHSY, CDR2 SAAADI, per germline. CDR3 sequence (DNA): TGCGCCAGCAGTGTGCTTCGGGAGCAGTACTTC. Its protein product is CASSVLREQYF.

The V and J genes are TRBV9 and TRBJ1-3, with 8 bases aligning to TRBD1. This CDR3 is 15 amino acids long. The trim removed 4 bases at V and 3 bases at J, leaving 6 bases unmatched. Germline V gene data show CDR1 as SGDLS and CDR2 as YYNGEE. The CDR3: CASSPGTGFGNTIYF. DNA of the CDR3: TGTGCCAGCAGCCCAGGGACAGGTTTTGGAAACACCATATATTTT.

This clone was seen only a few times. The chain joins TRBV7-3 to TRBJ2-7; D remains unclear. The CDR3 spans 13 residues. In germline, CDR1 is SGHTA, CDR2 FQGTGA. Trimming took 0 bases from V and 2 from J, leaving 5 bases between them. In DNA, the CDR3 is TGTGCCAGCAGCTTAACGGATACCTACGAGCAGTACTTC. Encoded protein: CASSLTDTYEQYF.

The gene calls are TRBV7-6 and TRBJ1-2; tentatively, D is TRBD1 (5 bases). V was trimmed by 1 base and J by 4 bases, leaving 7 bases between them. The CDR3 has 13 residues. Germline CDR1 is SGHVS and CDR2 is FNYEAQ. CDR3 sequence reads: CASSLGTRYGYTF. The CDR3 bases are TGTGCCAGCAGCTTAGGGACACGCTATGGCTACACCTTC.

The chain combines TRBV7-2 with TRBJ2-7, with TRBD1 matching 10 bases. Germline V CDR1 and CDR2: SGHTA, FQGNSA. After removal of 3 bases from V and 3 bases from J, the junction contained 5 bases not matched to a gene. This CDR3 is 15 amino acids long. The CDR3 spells CASSFRDRGFYEQYF. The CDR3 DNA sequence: TGTGCCAGCAGCTTCCGGGACAGGGGATTCTACGAGCAGTACTTC.

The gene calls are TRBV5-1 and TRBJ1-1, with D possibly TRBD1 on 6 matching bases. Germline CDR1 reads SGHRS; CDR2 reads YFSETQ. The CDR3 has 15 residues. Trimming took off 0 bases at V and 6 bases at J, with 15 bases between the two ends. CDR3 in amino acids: CASSLEGHRSSEAFF. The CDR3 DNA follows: TGCGCCAGCAGCTTGGAGGGACACAGGTCCTCTGAAGCTTTCTTT.

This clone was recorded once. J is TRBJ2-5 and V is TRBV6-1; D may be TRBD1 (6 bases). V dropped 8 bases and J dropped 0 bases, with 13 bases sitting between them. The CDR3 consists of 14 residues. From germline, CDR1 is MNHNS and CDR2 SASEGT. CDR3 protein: CASQPQGYQETQYF. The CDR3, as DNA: TGTGCCAGCCAACCTCAGGGGTACCAAGAGACCCAGTACTTC.

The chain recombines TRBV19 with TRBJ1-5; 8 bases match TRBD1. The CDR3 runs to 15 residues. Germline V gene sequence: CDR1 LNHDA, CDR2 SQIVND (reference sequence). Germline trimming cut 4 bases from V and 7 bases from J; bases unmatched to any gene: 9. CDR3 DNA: TGTGCCAGTAGTAAAACTCAGGGGGCGCGACAGCCCCAGCATTTT. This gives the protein CASSKTQGARQPQHF. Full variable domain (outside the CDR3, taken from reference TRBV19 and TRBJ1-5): DGGITQSPKYLFRKEGQNVTLSCEQNLNHDAMYWYRQDPGQGLRLIYYSQIVNDFQKGDIAEGYSVSREKKESFPLTVTSAQKNPTAFYLCASSKTQGARQPQHFGDGTRLSIL.

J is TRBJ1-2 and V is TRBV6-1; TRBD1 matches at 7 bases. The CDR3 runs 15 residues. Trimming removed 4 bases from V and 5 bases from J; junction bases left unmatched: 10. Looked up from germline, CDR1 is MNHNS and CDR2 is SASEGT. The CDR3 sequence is CASSAGAGGNYGYTF. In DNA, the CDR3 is TGTGCCAGCAGTGCTGGGGCAGGGGGGAATTATGGCTACACCTTC.

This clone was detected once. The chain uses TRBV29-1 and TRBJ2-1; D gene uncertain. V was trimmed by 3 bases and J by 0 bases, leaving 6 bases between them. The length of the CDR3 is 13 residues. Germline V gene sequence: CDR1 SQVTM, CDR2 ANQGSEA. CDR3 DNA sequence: TGCAGCGTTGATCAGATCTCCTACAATGAGCAGTTCTTC. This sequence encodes CSVDQISYNEQFF.

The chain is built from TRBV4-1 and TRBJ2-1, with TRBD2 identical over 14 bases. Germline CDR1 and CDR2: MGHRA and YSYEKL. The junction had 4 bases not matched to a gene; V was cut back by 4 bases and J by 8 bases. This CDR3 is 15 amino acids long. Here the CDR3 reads CASSPGLAGVDEQFF. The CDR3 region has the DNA TGCGCCAGCAGCCCGGGACTAGCGGGAGTCGATGAGCAGTTCTTC.

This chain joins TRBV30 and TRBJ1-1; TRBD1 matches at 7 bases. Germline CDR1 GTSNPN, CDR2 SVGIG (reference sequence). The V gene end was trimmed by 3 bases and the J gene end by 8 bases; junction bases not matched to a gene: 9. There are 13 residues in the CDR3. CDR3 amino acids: CAWSPGQYNEAFF. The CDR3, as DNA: TGTGCCTGGAGCCCGGGACAGTATAACGAAGCTTTCTTT. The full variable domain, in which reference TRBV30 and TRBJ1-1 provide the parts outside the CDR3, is SQTIHQWPATLVQPVGSPLSLECTVEGTSNPNLYWYRQAAGRGLQLLFYSVGIGQISSEVPQNLSASRPQDRQFILSSKKLLLSDSGFYLCAWSPGQYNEAFFGQGTRLTVV.

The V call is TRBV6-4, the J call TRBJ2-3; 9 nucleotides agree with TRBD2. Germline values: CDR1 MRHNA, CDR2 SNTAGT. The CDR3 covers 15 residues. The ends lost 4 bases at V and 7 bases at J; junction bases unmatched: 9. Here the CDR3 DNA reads TGTGCCAGCAGTGGGCGAGCGGGGGGCCTTAATACGCAGTATTTT. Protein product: CASSGRAGGLNTQYF.

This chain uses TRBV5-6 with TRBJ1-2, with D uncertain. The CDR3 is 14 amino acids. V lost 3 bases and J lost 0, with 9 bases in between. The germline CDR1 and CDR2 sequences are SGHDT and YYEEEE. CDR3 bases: TGTGCCAGCAGCTCGGGGATTACTAACTATGGCTACACCTTC. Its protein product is CASSSGITNYGYTF.

CDR3 residues: CASSIGRAGNTIYF. As DNA, the CDR3 is TGTGCCAGTAGTATCGGCAGGGCTGGAAACACCATATATTTT. V and J are TRBV19 and TRBJ1-3, with D perhaps matching TRBD1 (5 bases). Germline lookup yields CDR1 LNHDA and CDR2 SQIVND (reference sequence). The V gene lost 3 bases and the J gene lost 2 bases, with 8 bases spanning the gap. The CDR3 length is 14 residues.

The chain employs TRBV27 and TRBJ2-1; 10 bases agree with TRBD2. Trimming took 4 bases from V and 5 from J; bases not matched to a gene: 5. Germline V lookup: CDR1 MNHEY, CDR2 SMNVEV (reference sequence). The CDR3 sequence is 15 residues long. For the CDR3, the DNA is TGTGCCAGCAGTTCATGGACTAGCGGAGACAATGAGCAGTTCTTC. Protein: CASSSWTSGDNEQFF.

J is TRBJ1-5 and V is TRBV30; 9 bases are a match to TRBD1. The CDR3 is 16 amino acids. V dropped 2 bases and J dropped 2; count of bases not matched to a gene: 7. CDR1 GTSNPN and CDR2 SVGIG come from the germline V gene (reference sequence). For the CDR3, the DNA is TGTGCCTGGAGTCTTATGACAGGGGGAGGCAATCAGCCCCAGCATTTT. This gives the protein CAWSLMTGGGNQPQHF.

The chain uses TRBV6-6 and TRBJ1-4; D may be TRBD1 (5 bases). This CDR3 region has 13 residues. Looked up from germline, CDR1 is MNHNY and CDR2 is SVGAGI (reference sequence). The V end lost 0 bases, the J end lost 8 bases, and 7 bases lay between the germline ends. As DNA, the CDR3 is TGTGCCAGCAGTTACTCGGGACGGGAAAAACTGTTTTTT. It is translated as CASSYSGREKLFF.

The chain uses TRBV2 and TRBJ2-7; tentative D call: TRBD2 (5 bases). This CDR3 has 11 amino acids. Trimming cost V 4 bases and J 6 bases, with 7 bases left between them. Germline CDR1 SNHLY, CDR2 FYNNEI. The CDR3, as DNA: TGTGCCAGCAGTGTACTAGTCGAGCAGTACTTC. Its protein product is CASSVLVEQYF.

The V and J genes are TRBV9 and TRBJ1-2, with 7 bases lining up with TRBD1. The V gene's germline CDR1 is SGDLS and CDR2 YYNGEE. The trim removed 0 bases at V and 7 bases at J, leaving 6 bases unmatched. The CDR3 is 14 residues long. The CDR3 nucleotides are TGTGCCAGCAGCGTAGCCTCGACAGGGCCTGGCTACACCTTC. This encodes CASSVASTGPGYTF.

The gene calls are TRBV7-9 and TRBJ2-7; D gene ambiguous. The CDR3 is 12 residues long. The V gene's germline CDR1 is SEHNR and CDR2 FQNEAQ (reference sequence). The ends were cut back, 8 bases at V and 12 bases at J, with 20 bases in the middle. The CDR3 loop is CASYSSAPPVYF. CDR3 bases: TGTGCCAGCTACTCCTCAGCTCCCCCCGTGTACTTC.